This TCR beta chain was sequenced for a study of control samples from healthy donors and cancer patients. Method: immunoSEQ multiplex PCR; TCRdb's copy keeps in-frame clones and lacks some. The top ten hold over 1% of the sample, which has 150,000 to 200,000 clones, 96% seen once. CDR3 length: 16 amino acids. CDR1 is SGHAT and CDR2 is FQNNGV in the germline V gene. V dropped 4 bases and J dropped 1 base, with 16 bases sitting between them. The chain joins TRBV11-2 to TRBJ1-2; D gene unclear. Sequenced material: blood. The sequence was collected from a woman in her 30s in good health. CDR3 bases: TGTGCCAGCAGCTCCGACCCAGGCCGAATTAACTATGGCTACACCTTC. Translated, it gives CASSSDPGRINYGYTF.